The 18 T cell receptor beta chains in this list originate from one sample, sequenced in a study of T cell responses to AZD1222 COVID-19 vaccine. Here immunoSEQ multiplex PCR was the method, and the copy in TCRdb shows in-frame clones only, minus some. The sample includes over 150,000 clones, roughly 87% of them seen just once. Sequenced material: peripheral blood, taken on day 0 of AZD1222 vaccination. Receptors originate from an adult in good health.

This rearrangement joins TRBV4-1 to TRBJ1-4, with 8 bases matching TRBD1. Germline V gene lookup returns CDR1 MGHRA and CDR2 YSYEKL. This CDR3 is 17 amino acids long. V trimming: 4 bases; J trimming: 8 bases; junction bases outside the gene matches: 15. CDR3 amino acids: CASSLLTRTGRKEKLFF. The CDR3 DNA reads TGCGCCAGCAGCCTCCTAACCCGGACAGGGCGAAAGGAAAAACTGTTTTTT.

This clone was counted a single time. The chain combines TRBV20-1 with TRBJ1-4; TRBD1 might be the D (5 bases). Trimming shortened V by 1 base and J by 12 bases, and 9 bases separated the two germline ends. This CDR3 region has 11 residues. CDR1 DFQATT and CDR2 SNEGSKA come from the germline V gene (reference sequence). The CDR3 DNA reads as TGCAGTGCTAGAGGGGGGGTAGAACTGTTTTTT. Encoded protein: CSARGGVELFF.

This clone showed up just once. The J gene is TRBJ1-3, the V gene TRBV30; D remains unclear. This CDR3 spans 13 amino acids. Germline values: CDR1 GTSNPN, CDR2 SVGIG (reference sequence). V was pared by 6 bases and J by 0 bases, with 9 bases between. The CDR3 region has the DNA TGTGCCTGCCCCCGGCCCTCTGGAAACACCATATATTTT. Translated, it gives CACPRPSGNTIYF.

The chain links TRBV4-1 to TRBJ2-5, with 9 positions matching TRBD2. This CDR3 has 16 amino acids. V shed 1 base, J shed 4 bases, and the junction held 7 bases outside the gene matches. Germline V gives CDR1 MGHRA, CDR2 YSYEKL. CDR3 loop: CASSQGESSGTETQYF. CDR3 sequence (DNA): TGCGCCAGCAGCCAAGGGGAGTCTAGCGGGACAGAGACCCAGTACTTC.

The chain joins TRBV18 to TRBJ2-3, with D perhaps being TRBD1 or TRBD2 (5 bases each). Trimming left V 8 bases short and J 4 bases short, with 10 bases between. Germline values: CDR1 KGHSH, CDR2 LQKENI. This CDR3 comprises 12 residues. The CDR3 DNA reads TGTGCCAGCCTAAGAGGGGCAGATACGCAGTATTTT. This codes for CASLRGADTQYF.

The chain couples TRBV5-6 to TRBJ2-1; tentatively, D is TRBD2 (6 bases). V dropped 1 base and J dropped 4 bases, with 12 bases sitting between them. Germline V gene sequence: CDR1 SGHDT, CDR2 YYEEEE. The CDR3 extends over 15 amino acids. The CDR3 region is CASSLTMRGYNEQFF. CDR3 sequence (DNA): TGTGCCAGCAGCTTGACGATGCGGGGTTACAATGAGCAGTTCTTC.

This sequence joins TRBV28 and TRBJ1-2, with 9 bases aligning to TRBD1. The V and J ends lost 5 bases and 8 bases, in that order; junction bases with no gene match: 6. The germline CDR1 and CDR2 sequences are MDHEN and SYDVKM. The CDR3 sequence is 13 residues long. CDR3: CASSRGTGYGYTF. In nucleotides, the CDR3 is TGTGCCAGCAGTCGCGGGACAGGGTACGGCTACACCTTC.

The chain recombines TRBV14 with TRBJ1-1; the D is unclear. Looked up from germline, CDR1 is SGHDN and CDR2 is FVKESK. The CDR3 spans 14 residues. Trimming removed 0 bases at V and 6 bases at J, with 11 bases between. The CDR3 spells CASSQDRLLSEAFF. The DNA for the CDR3 is TGTGCCAGCAGCCAAGATCGCCTCCTGTCTGAAGCTTTCTTT.

This chain links TRBV11-2 with TRBJ1-1; perhaps TRBD1 as D (6 bases). The V end lost 5 bases, the J end lost 1 base, and 11 bases lay between the germline ends. This CDR3 comprises 14 residues. CDR1 is SGHAT, CDR2 FQNNGV, per germline. The chain's CDR3 is CASSREQGNTEAFF. The CDR3 bases are TGTGCCAGCAGCAGGGAACAGGGGAACACTGAAGCTTTCTTT.

The J gene is TRBJ2-7, the V gene TRBV5-1; perhaps D is TRBD1 or TRBD2 (5 bases each). V lost 2 bases to trimming and J lost 1 base, with 10 bases between them. The CDR3 spans 14 residues. The germline CDR1 and CDR2 sequences are SGHRS and YFSETQ. The CDR3 region is CASSLTGPSYEQYF. Written as DNA, the CDR3 is TGCGCCAGCAGCTTAACGGGACCGTCCTACGAGCAGTACTTC.

V and J are TRBV6-5 and TRBJ2-7; perhaps TRBD1 as D (6 bases). Trimming took off 6 bases at V and 2 bases at J, with 17 bases between the two ends. Looked up from germline, CDR1 is MNHEY and CDR2 is SVGAGI. The CDR3 contains 15 residues. The CDR3 bases are TGTGCCAGCAGCCGAAACCGGGACAAGGCCTACGAGCAGTACTTC. It translates to CASSRNRDKAYEQYF.

This sequence joins TRBV6-5 and TRBJ2-1, with D uncertain. Per germline, CDR1 MNHEY and CDR2 SVGAGI. The length of the CDR3 is 14 residues. V was clipped by 4 bases and J by 2 bases, with 9 bases between them. The chain's CDR3 is CASSSESPYNEQFF. The CDR3 bases are TGTGCCAGCAGTTCCGAGTCGCCCTACAATGAGCAGTTCTTC.

The CDR3 DNA follows: TGTGCCAGCAGCGTAGCGGTTAGCGGGAGATTCCAAGAGACCCAGTACTTC. Its translation is CASSVAVSGRFQETQYF. The genes are TRBV9 and TRBJ2-5; 9 bases are a match to TRBD2. Trimming took 0 bases from V and 1 from J; bases not matched to a gene: 7. Per the germline V gene, CDR1 is SGDLS and CDR2 is YYNGEE. The CDR3 has 17 amino acids.

This clone was counted between two and nine times. V gene TRBV28 combines with J gene TRBJ2-2, with a weak D call TRBD1 (6 bases). Germline V lookup: CDR1 MDHEN, CDR2 SYDVKM. This CDR3 has 15 amino acids. The V end lost 6 bases, the J end lost 3 bases, and 14 bases lay between the germline ends. CDR3 DNA: TGTGCCAGCAGGACACCAGGGGCGGACACCGGGGAGCTGTTTTTT. It encodes CASRTPGADTGELFF. The variable domain in full, with the rest retrieved from reference TRBV28 and TRBJ2-2, is DVKVTQSSRYLVKRTGEKVFLECVQDMDHENMFWYRQDPGLGLRLIYFSYDVKMKEKGDIPEGYSVSREKKERFSLILESASTNQTSMYLCASRTPGADTGELFFGEGSRLTVL.

This chain connects TRBV4-1 to TRBJ2-5; perhaps D is TRBD1 or TRBD2 (5 bases each). CDR1 is MGHRA, CDR2 YSYEKL, per germline. Trimming removed 3 bases from V and 5 bases from J, with 19 bases in between. This CDR3 is 16 amino acids long. CDR3 residues: CASSQVQASEGETQYF. CDR3 nucleotide sequence: TGCGCCAGCAGCCAGGTTCAGGCTTCTGAGGGGGAGACCCAGTACTTC.

The gene calls are TRBV29-1 and TRBJ1-2, with a possible D match to TRBD1 (5 bases). Per the germline V gene, CDR1 is SQVTM and CDR2 is ANQGSEA. The CDR3 runs 12 residues. Trimming pared 4 bases from V and 4 bases from J, leaving 10 bases between. CDR3: CSVGKDTYGYTF. The CDR3 DNA reads TGCAGCGTTGGTAAGGACACCTATGGCTACACCTTC.

The rearrangement uses TRBV6-1 and TRBJ2-6, with D possibly matching TRBD1 (5 bases). Germline V CDR1 and CDR2: MNHNS, SASEGT. The CDR3 runs 15 residues. Trimming removed 2 bases from V and 2 bases from J, with 7 bases in between. The CDR3 is CASSEQGAGANVLTF. In DNA, the CDR3 is TGTGCCAGCAGTGAACAGGGCGCTGGGGCCAACGTCCTGACTTTC.

V usage is TRBV7-2 and J usage is TRBJ2-2; possibly TRBD1 for D (6 bases). The germline V gene encodes CDR1 SGHTA and CDR2 FQGNSA. V lost 1 base to trimming and J lost 5 bases, with 14 bases between them. This CDR3 region has 16 residues. The DNA of the CDR3 is TGTGCCAGCAGCTTAGGATCAGGGGCAGGGACCGGGGAGCTGTTTTTT. Translation: CASSLGSGAGTGELFF.